The rows below give T cell receptor beta chains drawn from one sample of a study of T cell responses to AZD1222 COVID-19 vaccine. Sequencing used immunoSEQ multiplex PCR; TCRdb keeps in-frame clones, though not all of them. The top ten clones hold 4.1% of a sample with 140,000 to 150,000 clones, 75% to 90% of them seen once. The sample here was peripheral blood, taken on day 0 of MenACWY control vaccination. The receptor set was obtained from an adult in good health. Both conserved end residues are trimmed from each CDR3. Fields, in order: J gene, V gene, CDR3 protein.

j_gene: TRBJ1-4; v_gene: TRBV7-8; CDR3aa: ASSLGQGGEKLF
j_gene: TRBJ1-1; v_gene: TRBV4-2; CDR3aa: ASSPTKNTEAF
j_gene: TRBJ1-1; v_gene: TRBV12-3/TRBV12-4; CDR3aa: ASRGLLRTEAF
j_gene: TRBJ1-2; v_gene: TRBV19; CDR3aa: ASSIVGSYGYT
j_gene: TRBJ1-4; v_gene: TRBV2; CDR3aa: ASTTGQGTEKLF
j_gene: TRBJ2-2; v_gene: TRBV19; CDR3aa: ASKSSGLAANTGELF
j_gene: TRBJ1-2; v_gene: TRBV5-1; CDR3aa: ASSVNPGTLNYGYT
j_gene: TRBJ1-3; v_gene: TRBV30; CDR3aa: AWSNRGISGNTIY
j_gene: TRBJ2-5; v_gene: TRBV18; CDR3aa: ASSRQGAQETQY
j_gene: TRBJ1-2; v_gene: TRBV5-6; CDR3aa: ASSRYSYGYT
j_gene: TRBJ2-5; v_gene: TRBV28; CDR3aa: ASSPSGLRSYPQETQY
j_gene: TRBJ2-5; v_gene: TRBV7-3; CDR3aa: ASGRWGGETQY
j_gene: TRBJ2-4; v_gene: TRBV6-6; CDR3aa: ASRGQGAAKNIQY
j_gene: TRBJ1-1; v_gene: TRBV25-1; CDR3aa: ASSEFDTSGAF
j_gene: TRBJ1-2; v_gene: TRBV5-1; CDR3aa: ASSLADSPTNYGYT
j_gene: TRBJ1-3; v_gene: TRBV6-1; CDR3aa: ASSEHGRSGNTIY
j_gene: TRBJ1-4; v_gene: TRBV27; CDR3aa: ASRKTGGGYEKLF
j_gene: TRBJ1-1; v_gene: TRBV11-2; CDR3aa: ASSLGGGQTEAF
j_gene: TRBJ2-2; v_gene: TRBV20-1; CDR3aa: SASDRGIRTGELF
j_gene: TRBJ1-2; v_gene: TRBV7-9; CDR3aa: ASSWDSHTYGYT
j_gene: TRBJ2-1; v_gene: TRBV6-5; CDR3aa: ASSPRGVDEQF
j_gene: TRBJ2-4; v_gene: TRBV7-9; CDR3aa: ASSSPGHTAKNIQY
j_gene: TRBJ2-4; v_gene: TRBV2; CDR3aa: ASSHIAGKNIQY
j_gene: TRBJ1-2; v_gene: TRBV20-1; CDR3aa: SSTERYGYT
j_gene: TRBJ2-2; v_gene: TRBV24-1; CDR3aa: ATKAPGGELF
j_gene: TRBJ2-1; v_gene: TRBV11-3; CDR3aa: ASSFGQGAGNEQF
j_gene: TRBJ1-1; v_gene: TRBV29-1; CDR3aa: SVDGRLETEAF
j_gene: TRBJ2-2; v_gene: TRBV9; CDR3aa: ASSLRGTGELF
j_gene: TRBJ1-1; v_gene: TRBV19; CDR3aa: ASSIEVRGGTEAF
j_gene: TRBJ2-5; v_gene: TRBV7-2; CDR3aa: ASSFYRQSMYQETQY
j_gene: TRBJ1-6; v_gene: TRBV7-2; CDR3aa: ASSLRVSPLH
j_gene: TRBJ1-5; v_gene: TRBV2; CDR3aa: ASSRDTNQPQH
j_gene: TRBJ2-3; v_gene: TRBV5-6; CDR3aa: ASSLGQAQRGGTQY